This T cell receptor beta chain came from a study of blood T cell repertoires in COVID-19. Study in general: Sources were T cells, B-cell-depleted T cells, or PBMCs; the material itself was cDNA or gDNA.

Looked up from germline, CDR1 is PRHDT and CDR2 is FYEKMQ (reference sequence). The CDR3 length is 14 residues. J gave up 7 bases and V 5 bases, and 7 bases lay outside the gene matches. Participant-given clinical history determined each cohort assignment. Participants in the exposed group had met a COVID-19 case in the 2 weeks before joining the study. This table comes from immunoSEQ multiplex PCR, and its TCRdb copy is limited to in-frame clones, with some not included. The sample carries about 300,000 clones, 85% recorded once. Sequencing was done on a sample of PBMCs or T cells enriched from blood (not recorded which). The chain couples TRBV13 to TRBJ2-1, with 8 bases aligning to TRBD2. The TCR comes from a woman under 40 who had been exposed to COVID-19. The CDR3 region is CASSTRTSMNEQFF. CDR3 nucleotides: TGTGCCAGCAGCACCCGGACTAGCATGAATGAGCAGTTCTTC. Complete variable domain (other parts from reference TRBV13 and TRBJ2-1): AAGVIQSPRHLIKEKRETATLKCYPIPRHDTVYWYQQGPGQDPQFLISFYEKMQSDKGSIPDRFSAQQFSDYHSELNMSSLELGDSALYFCASSTRTSMNEQFFGPGTRLTVL.